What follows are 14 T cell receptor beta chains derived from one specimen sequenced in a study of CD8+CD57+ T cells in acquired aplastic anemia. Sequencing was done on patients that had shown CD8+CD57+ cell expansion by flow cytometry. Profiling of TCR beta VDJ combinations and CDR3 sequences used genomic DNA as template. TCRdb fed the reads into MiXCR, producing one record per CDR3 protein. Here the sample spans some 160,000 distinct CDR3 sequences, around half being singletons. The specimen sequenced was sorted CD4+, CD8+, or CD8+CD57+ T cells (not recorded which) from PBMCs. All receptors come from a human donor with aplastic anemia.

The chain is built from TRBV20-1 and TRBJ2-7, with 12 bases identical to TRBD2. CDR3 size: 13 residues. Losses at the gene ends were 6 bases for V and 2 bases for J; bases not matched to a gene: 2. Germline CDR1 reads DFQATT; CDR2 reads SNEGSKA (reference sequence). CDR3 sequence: CSASSGRAYEQYF. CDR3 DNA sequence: TGCAGTGCCTCTAGCGGGAGGGCCTACGAGCAGTACTTC.

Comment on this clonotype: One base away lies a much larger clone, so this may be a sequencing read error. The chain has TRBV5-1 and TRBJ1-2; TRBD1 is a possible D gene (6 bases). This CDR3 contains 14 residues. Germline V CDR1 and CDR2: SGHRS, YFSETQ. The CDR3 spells CAGSEVGGSRGYTF. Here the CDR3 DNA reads TGCGCCGGCAGCGAAGTCGGGGGCTCCCGTGGCTACACCTTC.

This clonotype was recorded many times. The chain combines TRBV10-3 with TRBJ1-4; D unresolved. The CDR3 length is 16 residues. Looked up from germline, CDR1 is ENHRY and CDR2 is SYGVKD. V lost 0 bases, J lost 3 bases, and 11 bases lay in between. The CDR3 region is CAISESVDISNEKLFF. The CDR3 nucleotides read TGTGCCATCAGTGAGTCGGTTGACATCTCTAATGAAAAACTGTTTTTT.

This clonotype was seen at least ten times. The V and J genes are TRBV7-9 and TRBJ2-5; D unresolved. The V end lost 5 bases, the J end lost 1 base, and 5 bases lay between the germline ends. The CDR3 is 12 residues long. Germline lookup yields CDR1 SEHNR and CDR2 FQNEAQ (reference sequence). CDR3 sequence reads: CASSLGQETQYF. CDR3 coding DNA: TGTGCCAGCAGCCTGGGCCAAGAGACCCAGTACTTC.

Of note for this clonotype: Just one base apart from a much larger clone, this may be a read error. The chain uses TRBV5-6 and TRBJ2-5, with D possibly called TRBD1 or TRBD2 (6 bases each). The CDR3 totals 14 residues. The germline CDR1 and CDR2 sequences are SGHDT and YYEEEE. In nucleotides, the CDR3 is TGTGTCAGCAGCTTCGAGGGGGGCCAAGAGACCCAGTACTTC. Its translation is CVSSFEGGQETQYF.

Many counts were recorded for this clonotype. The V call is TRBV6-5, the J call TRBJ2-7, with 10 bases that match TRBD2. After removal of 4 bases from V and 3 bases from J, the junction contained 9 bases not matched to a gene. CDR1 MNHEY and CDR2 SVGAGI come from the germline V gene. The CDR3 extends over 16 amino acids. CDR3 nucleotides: TGTGCCAGCAGTTGGCTAGCGGGAGCTCGGAACTACGAGCAGTACTTC. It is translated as CASSWLAGARNYEQYF.

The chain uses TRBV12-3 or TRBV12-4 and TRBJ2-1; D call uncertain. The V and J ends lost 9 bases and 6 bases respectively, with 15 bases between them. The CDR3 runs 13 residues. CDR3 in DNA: TGTGCCAGTCTTACCGGTCGGTCCAATGAGCAGTTCTTC. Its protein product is CASLTGRSNEQFF.

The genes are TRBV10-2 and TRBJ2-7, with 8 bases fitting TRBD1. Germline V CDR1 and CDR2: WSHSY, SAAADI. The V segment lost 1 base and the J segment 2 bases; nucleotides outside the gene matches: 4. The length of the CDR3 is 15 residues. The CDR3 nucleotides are TGCGCCAGCAGTGAGTACCGGACAGGGACCTACGAGCAGTACTTC. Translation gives CASSEYRTGTYEQYF.

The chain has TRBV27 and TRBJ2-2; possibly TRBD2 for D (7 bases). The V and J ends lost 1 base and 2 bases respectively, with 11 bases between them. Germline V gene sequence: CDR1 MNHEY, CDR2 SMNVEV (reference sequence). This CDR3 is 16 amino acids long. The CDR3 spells CASSLWGGHNTGELFF. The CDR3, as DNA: TGTGCCAGCAGTTTATGGGGGGGGCATAACACCGGGGAGCTGTTTTTT.

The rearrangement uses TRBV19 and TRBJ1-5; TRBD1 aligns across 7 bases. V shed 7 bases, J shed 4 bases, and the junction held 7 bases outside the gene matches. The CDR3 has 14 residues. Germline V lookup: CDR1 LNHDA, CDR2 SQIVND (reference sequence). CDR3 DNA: TGTGCCAGTATTGGACAGGCGCCGAATCAGCCCCAGCATTTT. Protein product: CASIGQAPNQPQHF.

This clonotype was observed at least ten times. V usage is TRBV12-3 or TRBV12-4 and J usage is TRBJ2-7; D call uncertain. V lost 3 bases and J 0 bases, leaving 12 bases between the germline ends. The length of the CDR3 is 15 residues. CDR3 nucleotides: TGTGCCAGCAGTTTCGGGTTAGTTTCCTCCTACGAGCAGTACTTC. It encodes CASSFGLVSSYEQYF.

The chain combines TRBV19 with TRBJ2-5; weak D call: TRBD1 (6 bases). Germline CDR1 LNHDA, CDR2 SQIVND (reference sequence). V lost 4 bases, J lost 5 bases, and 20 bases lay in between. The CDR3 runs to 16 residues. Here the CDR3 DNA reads TGTGCCAGTAGTACGCACAGGGCAGGGGACGGGGAGACCCAGTACTTC. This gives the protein CASSTHRAGDGETQYF.

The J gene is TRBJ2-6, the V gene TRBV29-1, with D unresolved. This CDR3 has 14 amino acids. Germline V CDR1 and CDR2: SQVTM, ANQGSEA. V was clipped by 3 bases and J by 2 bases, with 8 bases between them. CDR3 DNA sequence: TGCAGCGTTGAGCACAGTACTGGGGCCAACGTCCTGACTTTC. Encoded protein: CSVEHSTGANVLTF. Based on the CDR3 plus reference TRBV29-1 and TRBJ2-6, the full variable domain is SAVISQKPSRDICQRGTSLTIQCQVDSQVTMMFWYRQQPGQSLTLIATANQGSEATYESGFVIDKFPISRPNLTFSTLTVSNMSPEDSSIYLCSVEHSTGANVLTFGAGSRLTVL.

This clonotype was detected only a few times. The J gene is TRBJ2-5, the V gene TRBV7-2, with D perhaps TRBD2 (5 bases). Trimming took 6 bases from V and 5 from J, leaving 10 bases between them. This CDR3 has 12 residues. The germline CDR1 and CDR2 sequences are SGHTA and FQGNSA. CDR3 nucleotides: TGTGCCAGCAGTGGACGGAGGGAGACCCAGTACTTC. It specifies CASSGRRETQYF.